The 10 T cell receptor beta chains listed next were all sequenced from one sample in a study of type 1 regulatory T cells. Study-level findings and limits: Type 1 regulatory T cells had a more restricted TCR repertoire than non-type 1 regulatory T cells.

TCRdb reanalysed the reads using MiXCR and keeps one entry per CDR3 protein. This sample has 65,000 to 80,000 distinct CDR3 sequences, with less than 25% found just once. Their antigens remain unidentified. The material sequenced was cultured type 1 regulatory T (Tr1) cells, either the whole culture or a sorted fraction (not recorded which). These receptors all stem from a human donor in good health.

There are a few counts of this clonotype. The rearrangement joins TRBV12-3 or TRBV12-4 to TRBJ2-3, with D unresolved. V lost 4 bases, J lost 0 bases, and 11 bases lay in between. This CDR3 is built from 15 residues. The CDR3 DNA follows: TGTGCCAGCAGTTCTGGCAGATCGAGCACAGATACGCAGTATTTT. Residues: CASSSGRSSTDTQYF.

This clonotype is medium-sized (0.01 to 0.1%) by share. The J gene is TRBJ2-4, the V gene TRBV5-1; D is perhaps TRBD1 (6 bases). The CDR3 has 11 amino acids. Trimming stripped 3 bases from V and 8 bases from J, with 6 bases between. Germline-derived CDR1 and CDR2 are SGHRS and YFSETQ. CDR3 nucleotide sequence: TGCGCCAGCAGCTACAGGGACATTCAGTACTTC. This sequence encodes CASSYRDIQYF.

This chain joins TRBV3-1 and TRBJ2-7; no reliable D call. Deletions cut 0 bases from V and 4 bases from J, with 7 bases between. Germline V gives CDR1 LGHDT, CDR2 YNNKEL (reference sequence). This CDR3 comprises 13 residues. In DNA, the CDR3 is TGTGCCAGCAGCCAAGAGCGGCCATACGAGCAGTACTTC. Protein product: CASSQERPYEQYF.

The sample holds many counts of this clonotype. Mismatch with germline at one junction end may stem from a read error. V gene TRBV5-1 combines with J gene TRBJ2-3, with D unclear. CDR1 and CDR2 (germline): SGHRS, YFSETQ. The length of the CDR3 is 11 residues. CDR3 bases: TGTGCCAGCAGCTTCACAGATACGCAGTATTTT. It specifies CASSFTDTQYF. The whole variable domain, filled in from reference TRBV5-1 and TRBJ2-3, reads KAGVTQTPRYLIKTRGQQVTLSCSPISGHRSVSWYQQTPGQGLQFLFEYFSETQRNKGNFPGRFSGRQFSNSRSEMNVSTLELGDSALYLCASSFTDTQYFGPGTRLTVL.

This rearrangement joins TRBV5-1 to TRBJ2-1, with 8 nucleotides matching TRBD2. This CDR3 contains 17 residues. V gave up 2 bases and J gave up 6 bases; unmatched junction bases: 13. Germline V CDR1 and CDR2: SGHRS, YFSETQ. The CDR3 here is CASSFVPGGLMSNEQFF. The CDR3 DNA reads TGCGCCAGCAGCTTCGTGCCGGGAGGGCTGATGAGCAATGAGCAGTTCTTC.

The chain uses TRBV28 and TRBJ2-7, with D possibly matching TRBD2 (5 bases). V was trimmed by 7 bases and J by 5 bases, leaving 18 bases between them. CDR3 size: 14 residues. Germline CDR1 is MDHEN and CDR2 is SYDVKM. This chain's CDR3 is CASTPSTSYHEQYF. In nucleotides, the CDR3 is TGTGCCAGCACCCCTTCTACTAGTTACCACGAGCAGTACTTC. Drawing the rest from reference TRBV28 and TRBJ2-7, the complete variable domain is DVKVTQSSRYLVKRTGEKVFLECVQDMDHENMFWYRQDPGLGLRLIYFSYDVKMKEKGDIPEGYSVSREKKERFSLILESASTNQTSMYLCASTPSTSYHEQYFGPGTRLTVT.

The chain employs TRBV15 and TRBJ2-2; no clear D gene. This CDR3 is built from 16 residues. Germline V gene lookup returns CDR1 LNHNV and CDR2 YYDKDF (reference sequence). V was pared by 2 bases and J by 4 bases, with 14 bases between. Written as DNA, the CDR3 is TGTGCCACCAGCAGACCCGGACGCCGAAGCACCGGGGAGCTGTTTTTT. It is translated as CATSRPGRRSTGELFF.

This clonotype was detected only a few times. The rearrangement links TRBV10-3 to TRBJ2-3, with 7 nucleotides matching TRBD1. Germline V gene lookup returns CDR1 ENHRY and CDR2 SYGVKD. This CDR3 spans 15 amino acids. Trimming took 8 bases from V and 3 from J; bases not matched to a gene: 11. The CDR3 region is CAIADPQTGTDTQYF. CDR3 DNA: TGTGCCATCGCCGACCCCCAGACAGGGACAGATACGCAGTATTTT.

The chain recombines TRBV7-2 with TRBJ1-2; D is perhaps TRBD1 (6 bases). The CDR3 is made up of 15 amino acids. The V gene's germline CDR1 is SGHTA and CDR2 FQGNSA. Trimming took off 0 bases at V and 2 bases at J, with 10 bases between the two ends. CDR3 bases: TGTGCCAGCAGCTTAGCGCAGGGGAGGAACTATGGCTACACCTTC. Protein product: CASSLAQGRNYGYTF.

This clonotype was seen repeatedly, ten times or more. The rearrangement uses TRBV7-2 and TRBJ2-7; D perhaps matches TRBD2 (6 bases). CDR1 SGHTA and CDR2 FQGNSA come from the germline V gene. V lost 4 bases and J 7 bases, leaving 14 bases between the germline ends. The CDR3 is made up of 13 amino acids. The DNA of the CDR3 is TGTGCCAGCAGCTACCGACTAGGTTGGGAGCAGTACTTC. It is translated as CASSYRLGWEQYF.